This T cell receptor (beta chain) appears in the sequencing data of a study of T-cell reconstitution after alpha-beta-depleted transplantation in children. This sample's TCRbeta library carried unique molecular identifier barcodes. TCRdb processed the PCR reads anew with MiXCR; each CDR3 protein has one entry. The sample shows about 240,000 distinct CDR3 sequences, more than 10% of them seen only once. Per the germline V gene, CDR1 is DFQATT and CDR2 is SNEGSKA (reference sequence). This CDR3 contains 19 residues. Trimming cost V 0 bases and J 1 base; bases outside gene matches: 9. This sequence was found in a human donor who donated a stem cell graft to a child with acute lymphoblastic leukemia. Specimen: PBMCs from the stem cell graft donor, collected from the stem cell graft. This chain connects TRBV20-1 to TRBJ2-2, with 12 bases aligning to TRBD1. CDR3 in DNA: TGCAGTGCTAGAGACTCCCGGGACAGGGGGCCCTTGAACACCGGGGAGCTGTTTTTT. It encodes CSARDSRDRGPLNTGELFF.